This T cell receptor (beta chain) originates from a study of blood T cell repertoires in COVID-19. At the level of the study: Material from acute and convalescent COVID-19 was sourced from the United States, Italy and Spain. Sample material is recorded as cDNA or gDNA derived from T cells, B-cell-depleted T cells, or PBMCs.

Germline assignment: CDR1 KGHSH and CDR2 LQKENI. The CDR3 sequence is 15 residues long. The germline V and J ends were trimmed by 2 bases and 3 bases, with 11 bases remaining between them. TCRdb keeps only in-frame clones here, not all; method: immunoSEQ multiplex PCR. Seen here are about 140,000 clones, about 90% observed once, and the top ten hold approximately 10%. J is TRBJ2-1 and V is TRBV18; D is ambiguous. The sample comprised peripheral blood. The receptor was isolated from a man in his sixties with active or convalescent COVID-19. CDR3 sequence: CASSPKTTDYNEQFF. The CDR3 DNA is TGTGCCAGCTCACCAAAAACTACCGACTACAATGAGCAGTTCTTC.